One sample yielded the 5 T cell receptor beta chains listed below, sequenced in a study of T cell repertoires in cytomegalovirus infection. TCRdb processed the reads anew with MiXCR; each CDR3 protein has one entry. The sample shows more than 400,000 distinct CDR3 sequences, roughly 29% of them seen only once. The specimen sequenced was PBMCs. These TCRs come from a human donor in good health (CMV status not recorded). Some clones in this sample may be carry-over from other donors' samples.

In this sample, this clonotype turned up a few times. The chain recombines TRBV6-5 with TRBJ2-3, with 8 bases aligning to TRBD1. The V segment lost 2 bases and the J segment 4 bases; nucleotides outside the gene matches: 14. Looked up from germline, CDR1 is MNHEY and CDR2 is SVGAGI. The CDR3 runs to 18 residues. The CDR3 sequence is CASSYNSGQGEPPDTQYF. The CDR3 DNA reads as TGTGCCAGCAGTTACAATAGTGGACAGGGAGAGCCTCCAGATACGCAGTATTTT.

This clonotype was seen ten or more times. This sequence joins TRBV7-2 and TRBJ1-4; 12 bases fit TRBD1. V shed 4 bases, J shed 8 bases, and the junction held 2 bases outside the gene matches. CDR1 SGHTA and CDR2 FQGNSA come from the germline V gene. This CDR3 is 14 amino acids long. The CDR3 spells CASSWDRGREKLFF. The CDR3 DNA follows: TGTGCCAGCAGCTGGGACAGGGGGCGCGAAAAACTGTTTTTT.

This clonotype was detected many times. The rearrangement uses TRBV6-1 and TRBJ2-1; D ambiguous. From germline, CDR1 is MNHNS and CDR2 SASEGT. Trimming left V 1 base short and J 0 bases short, with 19 bases between. The CDR3 totals 19 residues. The CDR3 loop is CASSEGTPQTFSSYNEQFF. The CDR3 nucleotides read TGTGCCAGCAGTGAAGGGACCCCGCAAACCTTCAGCTCCTACAATGAGCAGTTCTTC.

The J gene is TRBJ2-7, the V gene TRBV27; 10 positions agree with TRBD2. Trimming took 5 bases from V and 6 from J; bases not matched to a gene: 7. This CDR3 spans 14 amino acids. Germline-derived CDR1 and CDR2 are MNHEY and SMNVEV (reference sequence). CDR3 in DNA: TGTGCCAGCAGTGTCCTAGCGGGAGAAGGCGAGCAGTACGTC. It codes for CASSVLAGEGEQYV.

The rearrangement links TRBV14 to TRBJ1-2; a possible D gene is TRBD1 (5 bases). The CDR3 is 15 amino acids. In germline, CDR1 is SGHDN, CDR2 FVKESK. V lost 5 bases and J lost 2, with 15 bases in between. The CDR3 bases are TGTGCCAGCAGCATATCAGGGAGGGGAAACTATGGCTACACCTTC. It codes for CASSISGRGNYGYTF.